This entry lists 4 T cell receptor beta chains sequenced from one sample in a study of blood T cell repertoires in COVID-19. Sequencing used immunoSEQ multiplex PCR; TCRdb keeps in-frame clones, though not all of them. Of about 270,000 clones listed, approximately 90% were seen once; the top ten hold about 4%. Sequenced input: PBMCs or T cells enriched from blood (not recorded which). The receptors originated from a woman aged 25 to 39 with acute COVID-19.

This chain uses TRBV2 with TRBJ1-3; tentatively, D is TRBD1 (5 bases). The CDR3 spans 17 residues. V lost 0 bases to trimming and J lost 0 bases, with 12 bases between them. Germline loops: CDR1 SNHLY, CDR2 FYNNEI. The CDR3 loop is CASSEASGGSSGNTIYF. CDR3 nucleotides: TGTGCCAGCAGTGAAGCGAGCGGGGGTTCCTCTGGAAACACCATATATTTT.

This chain links TRBV6-2 or TRBV6-3 with TRBJ2-7, with a possible D match to TRBD2 (6 bases). Per germline, CDR1 MNHEY and CDR2 SVGEGT. The CDR3 covers 14 residues. Trimming took off 1 base at V and 5 bases at J, with 12 bases between the two ends. For the CDR3, the DNA is TGTGCCAGCAGTTACTATCCAGGACTAAACGAGCAGTACTTC. Translation gives CASSYYPGLNEQYF.

The chain is built from TRBV29-1 and TRBJ2-7; D remains ambiguous. V lost 0 bases, J lost 3 bases, and 9 bases lay in between. Looked up from germline, CDR1 is SQVTM and CDR2 is ANQGSEA. The CDR3 loop spans 13 amino acids. CDR3 DNA: TGCAGCGTTGAAGACCGCCAGGACTACGAGCAGTACTTC. Amino acids: CSVEDRQDYEQYF.

This chain connects TRBV19 to TRBJ2-2; TRBD1 matches 7 bases. The V gene's germline CDR1 is LNHDA and CDR2 SQIVND (reference sequence). Germline trimming cut 5 bases from V and 1 base from J; bases unmatched to any gene: 10. The CDR3 spans 17 residues. The CDR3 nucleotides read TGTGCCAGTAGTTCGAGCACAGGGGCCCTGAACACCGGGGAGCTGTTTTTT. It codes for CASSSSTGALNTGELFF. Filled out from reference TRBV19 and TRBJ2-2, the complete variable domain reads DGGITQSPKYLFRKEGQNVTLSCEQNLNHDAMYWYRQDPGQGLRLIYYSQIVNDFQKGDIAEGYSVSREKKESFPLTVTSAQKNPTAFYLCASSSSTGALNTGELFFGEGSRLTVL.